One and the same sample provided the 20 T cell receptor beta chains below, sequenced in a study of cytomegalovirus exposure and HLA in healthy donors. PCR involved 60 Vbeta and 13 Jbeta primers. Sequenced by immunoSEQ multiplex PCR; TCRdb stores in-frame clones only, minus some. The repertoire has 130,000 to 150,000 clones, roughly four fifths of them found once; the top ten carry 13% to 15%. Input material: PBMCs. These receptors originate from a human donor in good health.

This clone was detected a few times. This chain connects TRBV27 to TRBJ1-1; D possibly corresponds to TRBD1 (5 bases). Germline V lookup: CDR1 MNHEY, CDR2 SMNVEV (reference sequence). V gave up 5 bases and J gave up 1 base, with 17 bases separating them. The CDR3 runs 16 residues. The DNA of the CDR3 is TGTGCCAGCAGTCAAAAACCGGGACTTAGGAACACTGAAGCTTTCTTT. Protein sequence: CASSQKPGLRNTEAFF.

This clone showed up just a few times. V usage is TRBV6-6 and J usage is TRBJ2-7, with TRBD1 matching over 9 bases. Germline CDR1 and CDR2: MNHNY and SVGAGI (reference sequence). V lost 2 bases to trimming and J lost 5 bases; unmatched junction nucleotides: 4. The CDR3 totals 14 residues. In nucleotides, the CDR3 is TGTGCCAGCAGTTACAGGGACAGGGCAAACGAGCAGTACTTC. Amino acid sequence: CASSYRDRANEQYF.

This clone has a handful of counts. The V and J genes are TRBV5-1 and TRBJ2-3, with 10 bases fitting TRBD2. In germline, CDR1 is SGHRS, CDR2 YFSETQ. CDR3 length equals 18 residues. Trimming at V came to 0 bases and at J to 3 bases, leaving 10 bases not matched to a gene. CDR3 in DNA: TGCGCCAGCAGCTTGGGGCGGTCAGGGACTAGCGCGACAGATACGCAGTATTTT. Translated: CASSLGRSGTSATDTQYF.

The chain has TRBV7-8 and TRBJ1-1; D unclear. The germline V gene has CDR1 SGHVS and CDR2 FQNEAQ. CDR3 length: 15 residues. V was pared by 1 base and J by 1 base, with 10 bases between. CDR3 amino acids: CASSLESTTNTEAFF. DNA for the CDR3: TGTGCCAGCAGCTTAGAATCTACCACGAACACTGAAGCTTTCTTT. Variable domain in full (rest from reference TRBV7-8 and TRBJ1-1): GAGVSQSPRYKVAKRGQDVALRCDPISGHVSLFWYQQALGQGPEFLTYFQNEAQLDKSGLPSDRFFAERPEGSVSTLKIQRTQQEDSAVYLCASSLESTTNTEAFFGQGTRLTVV.

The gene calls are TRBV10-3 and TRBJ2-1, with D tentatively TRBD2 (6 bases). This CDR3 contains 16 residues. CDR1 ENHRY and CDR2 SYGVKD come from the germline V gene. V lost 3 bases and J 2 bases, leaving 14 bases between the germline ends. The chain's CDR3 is CAISESEGPTYNEQFF. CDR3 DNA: TGTGCCATCAGTGAATCGGAGGGCCCTACCTACAATGAGCAGTTCTTC.

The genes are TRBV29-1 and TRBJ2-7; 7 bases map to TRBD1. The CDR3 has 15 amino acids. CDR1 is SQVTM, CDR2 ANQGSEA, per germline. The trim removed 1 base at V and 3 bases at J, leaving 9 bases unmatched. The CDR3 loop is CSVEVVQGPDYEQYF. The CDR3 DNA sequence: TGCAGCGTTGAAGTCGTACAGGGGCCCGACTACGAGCAGTACTTC.

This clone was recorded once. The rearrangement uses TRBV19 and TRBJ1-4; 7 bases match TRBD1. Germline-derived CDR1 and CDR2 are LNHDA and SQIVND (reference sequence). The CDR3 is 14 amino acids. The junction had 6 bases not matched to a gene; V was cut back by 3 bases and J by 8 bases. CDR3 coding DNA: TGTGCCAGTAGTATCGGGCAGGGGGAAGAAAAACTGTTTTTT. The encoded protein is CASSIGQGEEKLFF.

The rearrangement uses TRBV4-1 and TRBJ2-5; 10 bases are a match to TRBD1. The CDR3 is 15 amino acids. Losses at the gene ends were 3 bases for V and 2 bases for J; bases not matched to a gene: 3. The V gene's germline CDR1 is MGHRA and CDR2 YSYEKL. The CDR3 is CASSHRDRGQETQYF. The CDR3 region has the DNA TGCGCCAGCAGCCACCGGGACAGGGGACAAGAGACCCAGTACTTC.

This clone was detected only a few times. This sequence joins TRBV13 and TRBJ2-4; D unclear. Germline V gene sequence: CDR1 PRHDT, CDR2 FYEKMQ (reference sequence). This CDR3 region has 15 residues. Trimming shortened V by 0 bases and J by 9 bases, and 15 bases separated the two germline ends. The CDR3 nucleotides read TGTGCCAGCAGCTTAGGCGTCGGGTGGTCCGTCATTCAGTACTTC. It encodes CASSLGVGWSVIQYF.

The CDR3 protein is CASSSWTGTDTQYF. The DNA for the CDR3 is TGCGCCAGCAGCTCATGGACAGGGACGGATACGCAGTATTTT. The V and J genes are TRBV5-1 and TRBJ2-3; 8 bases agree with TRBD1. The CDR3 extends over 14 amino acids. V gave up 3 bases and J gave up 6 bases; unmatched junction bases: 6. Germline V gene sequence: CDR1 SGHRS, CDR2 YFSETQ.

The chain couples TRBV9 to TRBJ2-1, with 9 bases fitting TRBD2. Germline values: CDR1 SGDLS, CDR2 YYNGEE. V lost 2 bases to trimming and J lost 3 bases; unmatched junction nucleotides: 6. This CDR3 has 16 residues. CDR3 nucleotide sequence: TGTGCCAGCAGCGTGGGGTTACTAGCGGGCTACAATGAGCAGTTCTTC. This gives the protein CASSVGLLAGYNEQFF.

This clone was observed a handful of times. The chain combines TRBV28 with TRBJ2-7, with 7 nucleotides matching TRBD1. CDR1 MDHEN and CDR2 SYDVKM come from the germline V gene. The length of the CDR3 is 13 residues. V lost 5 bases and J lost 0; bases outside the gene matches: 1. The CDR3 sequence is CASSRQGSYEQYF. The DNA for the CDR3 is TGTGCCAGCAGTCGACAGGGCTCCTACGAGCAGTACTTC.

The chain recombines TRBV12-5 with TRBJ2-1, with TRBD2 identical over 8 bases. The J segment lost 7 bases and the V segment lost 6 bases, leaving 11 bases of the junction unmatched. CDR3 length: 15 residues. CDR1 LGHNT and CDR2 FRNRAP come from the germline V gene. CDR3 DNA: TGTGCTAGTGGCGGACCGGGGCGGGAGGAGAATGAGCAGTTCTTC. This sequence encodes CASGGPGREENEQFF.

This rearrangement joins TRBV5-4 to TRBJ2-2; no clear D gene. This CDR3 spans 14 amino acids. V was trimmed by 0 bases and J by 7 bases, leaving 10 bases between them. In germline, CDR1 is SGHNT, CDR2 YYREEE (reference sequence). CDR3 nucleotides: TGTGCCAGCAGCTTGGCCGGCGGAAACGGGGAGCTGTTTTTT. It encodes CASSLAGGNGELFF.

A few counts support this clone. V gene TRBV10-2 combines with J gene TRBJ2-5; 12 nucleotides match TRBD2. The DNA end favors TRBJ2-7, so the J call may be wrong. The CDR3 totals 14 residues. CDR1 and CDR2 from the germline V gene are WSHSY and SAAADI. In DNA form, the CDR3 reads TGCGCCAGCAGCGGGACTAGCGGGCTCTACGAGCAGTACTTC. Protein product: CASSGTSGLYEQYF.

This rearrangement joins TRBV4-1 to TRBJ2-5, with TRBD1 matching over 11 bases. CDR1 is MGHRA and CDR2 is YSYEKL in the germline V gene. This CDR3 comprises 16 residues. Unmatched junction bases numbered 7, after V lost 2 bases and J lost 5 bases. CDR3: CASSQPGQGAQETQYF. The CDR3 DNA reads TGCGCCAGCAGCCAACCAGGACAGGGGGCGCAGGAGACCCAGTACTTC.

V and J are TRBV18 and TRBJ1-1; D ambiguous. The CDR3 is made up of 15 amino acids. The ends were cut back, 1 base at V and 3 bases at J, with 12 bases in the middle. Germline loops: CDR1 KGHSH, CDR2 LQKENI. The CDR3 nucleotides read TGTGCCAGCTCACCACGACTAGTTAAGGACACTGAAGCTTTCTTT. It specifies CASSPRLVKDTEAFF.

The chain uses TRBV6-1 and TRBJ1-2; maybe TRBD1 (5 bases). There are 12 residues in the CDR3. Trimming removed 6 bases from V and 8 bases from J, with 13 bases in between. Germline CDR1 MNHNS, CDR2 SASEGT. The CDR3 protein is CASRQGVGGYTF. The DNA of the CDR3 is TGTGCCAGCAGGCAGGGCGTGGGGGGCTACACCTTC.

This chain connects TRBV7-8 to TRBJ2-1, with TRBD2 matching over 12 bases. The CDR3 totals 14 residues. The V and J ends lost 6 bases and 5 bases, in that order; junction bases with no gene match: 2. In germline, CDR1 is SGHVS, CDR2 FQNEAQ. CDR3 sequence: CASRLAGGHNEQFF. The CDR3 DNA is TGTGCCAGCAGACTAGCGGGGGGTCACAATGAGCAGTTCTTC.

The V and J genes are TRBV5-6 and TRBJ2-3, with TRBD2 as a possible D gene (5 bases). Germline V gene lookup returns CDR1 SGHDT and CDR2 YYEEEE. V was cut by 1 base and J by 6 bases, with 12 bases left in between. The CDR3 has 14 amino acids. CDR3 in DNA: TGTGCCAGCAGCTTGTCGGGGTCGGGGGATACGCAGTATTTT. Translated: CASSLSGSGDTQYF.